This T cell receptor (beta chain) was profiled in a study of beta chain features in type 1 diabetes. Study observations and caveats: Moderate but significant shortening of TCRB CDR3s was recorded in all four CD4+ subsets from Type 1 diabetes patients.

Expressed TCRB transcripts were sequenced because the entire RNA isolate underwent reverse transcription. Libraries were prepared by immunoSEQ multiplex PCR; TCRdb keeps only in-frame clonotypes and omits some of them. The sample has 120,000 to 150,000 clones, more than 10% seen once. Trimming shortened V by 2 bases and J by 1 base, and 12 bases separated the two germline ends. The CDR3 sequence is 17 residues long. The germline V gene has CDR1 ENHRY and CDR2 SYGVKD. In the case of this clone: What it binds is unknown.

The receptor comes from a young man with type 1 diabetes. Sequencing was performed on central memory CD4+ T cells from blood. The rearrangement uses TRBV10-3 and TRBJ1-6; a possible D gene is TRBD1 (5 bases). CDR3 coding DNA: TGTGCCATCAGTGAGGAGGGACCGAGGTCCTATAATTCACCCCTCCACTTT. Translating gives CAISEEGPRSYNSPLHF.